The source of this TCR beta chain is a study of blood T cell repertoires in COVID-19. Study-wide context: Samples representing acute and convalescent COVID-19 were sourced from the United States, Italy and Spain. Sources were T cells, B-cell-depleted T cells, or PBMCs; the material itself was cDNA or gDNA.

Original analysis: Using reference gene primer amplification, nucleated cell counts were estimated. Sequenced by immunoSEQ multiplex PCR; TCRdb stores in-frame clones only, minus some. V, J and clone size were drawn from that table, and D and trimming were deduced from the DNA. The sample consists of some 250,000 clones, approximately 84% of them appearing once. The TCR was taken from a man between 45 and 60 years old with active or convalescent COVID-19. Sequencing was carried out using peripheral blood.

The CDR3: CASSVDRVGTF. Here the CDR3 DNA reads TGTGCCAGCAGCGTTGACAGGGTTGGAACCTTC. The chain combines TRBV7-2 with TRBJ1-2, with 7 bases matching TRBD1. The CDR3 runs 11 residues. The J segment lost 14 bases and the V segment lost 5 bases, leaving 8 bases of the junction unmatched. CDR1 and CDR2 from the germline V gene are SGHTA and FQGNSA.